This is a list of T cell receptor beta chains from one sample in a study of blood T cell repertoires in COVID-19. The method was immunoSEQ multiplex PCR; TCRdb's version includes in-frame clones alone and lacks a portion of them. The sample has tens of thousands of clones, about 90% seen once. The specimen sequenced was peripheral blood. The receptors were gathered from a human donor in a cohort sampled during active COVID-19. CDR3s leave out the opening cysteine and the closing phenylalanine or tryptophan.

J gene | V gene | CDR3 protein
TRBJ1-2 | TRBV27 | ASSSPGSGYT
TRBJ1-6 | TRBV2 | ASKVDIYSPLH
TRBJ1-4 | TRBV19 | ASSPLTGGGNEKLF
TRBJ1-2 | TRBV30 | AWSVEGSYT
TRBJ2-1 | TRBV4-2 | ASSPWGGLHNEQF
TRBJ2-6 | TRBV6-1 | ASSEMGAGANVLT
TRBJ2-2 | TRBV9 | ASSVEGANTGELF
TRBJ1-2 | TRBV6-5 | ASSFGTGENGYT
TRBJ1-6 | TRBV7-2 | ASSLGRGLGGSPLH
TRBJ1-2 | TRBV12-3/TRBV12-4 | ASSADTVYGYT
TRBJ2-3 | TRBV24-1 | ATSEEGAFGGYTDTQY
TRBJ1-3 | TRBV24-1 | ATSEPRDREKSGNTIY
TRBJ1-5 | TRBV4-3 | ASSQDLGQPQH
TRBJ1-2 | TRBV4-1 | ASSQDSRGNYGYT
TRBJ1-3 | TRBV2 | ASKGGVSSGNTIY
TRBJ2-1 | TRBV9 | ASSVGAISTYNEQF
TRBJ2-7 | TRBV6-1 | ASSEVQDIAYEQY
TRBJ1-4 | TRBV6-5 | ASSRQGATNEKLF
TRBJ1-2 | TRBV18 | ASSPQNSGTGARYGYT
TRBJ1-3 | TRBV5-1 | ASSLGQGGNTIY
TRBJ2-7 | TRBV28 | ASSFPSQGQSYEQY
TRBJ2-5 | TRBV29-1 | SVEGTKSKELETQY
TRBJ2-7 | TRBV11-2 | ASSPTAFKTEGPYEQY
TRBJ2-5 | TRBV11-2 | ASSYSGGDRDETQY
TRBJ2-7 | TRBV7-9 | ASSPRTGADYEQY
TRBJ2-5 | TRBV5-1 | ASSFTNSGGLKYGETQY
TRBJ1-1 | TRBV2 | ATQQGWNTEAF
TRBJ1-2 | TRBV30 | AWGQGFYGCT
TRBJ2-5 | TRBV28 | ASSRGAETQY
TRBJ1-4 | TRBV5-6 | ASSLDRGEKLF
TRBJ2-7 | TRBV19 | ASVRGLTPYEQY
TRBJ2-7 | TRBV9 | ASSVETSYEQY
TRBJ1-1 | TRBV4-1 | ASSQQWPGWAEAF
TRBJ2-7 | TRBV20-1 | SAKGAYEQY
TRBJ2-2 | TRBV10-3 | AIRNGGANTGELF
TRBJ2-1 | TRBV28 | ASSLGDRQF
TRBJ2-7 | TRBV11-2 | ASSPRRAGVKDYEQY
TRBJ1-5 | TRBV27 | ASSLAPSKPQH
TRBJ2-5 | TRBV21-1 | ASSKDGSGGPQETQY
TRBJ1-1 | TRBV28 | ASSLGTGGTEAF
TRBJ1-6 | TRBV7-2 | ASSLGQGRSSPLH
TRBJ1-1 | TRBV14 | ASSQEGGEVAANTEAF
TRBJ1-1 | TRBV14 | ASSLSLSTEAF
TRBJ1-2 | TRBV2 | ASTSSGDSHIYGYT
TRBJ2-7 | TRBV6-5 | ASSRQGEYGEQY
TRBJ1-3 | TRBV28 | ASSLFYSSSGNTIY
TRBJ2-7 | TRBV24-1 | ATSDSLTGGYEQY
TRBJ1-2 | TRBV12-3/TRBV12-4 | ASSSGREYGYT
TRBJ2-3 | TRBV9 | ASSVDLTAPDTQY
TRBJ2-7 | TRBV12-3/TRBV12-4 | ASSLGGPPQY
TRBJ1-2 | TRBV11-2 | ASSYGTGGGSYGYT
TRBJ2-7 | TRBV11-2 | ASSFTRVDEQY
TRBJ1-1 | TRBV2 | ASRATDTTSEAF
TRBJ2-7 | TRBV2 | ASRDRTGLSYEQY